This TCR beta chain was identified in a study of beta chain features in type 1 diabetes. In the study overall: Patients looked much like healthy donors when it came to age, gender and cell yields.

Roughly 100 mL of blood, on average, came from one heparinised draw per donor. General study findings and limits: Among patients with Type 1 diabetes, TCRB CDR3s were moderately but significantly shorter in every one of the four CD4+ subsets. For type 1 diabetes patients, VDJ junctions showed fewer insertions and more deletions.

Reverse transcribing all isolated RNA meant expressed TCRB transcripts were sequenced. This table comes from immunoSEQ multiplex PCR, and its TCRdb copy is limited to in-frame clones, with some not included. This table holds about 240,000 clones, about 15% found once. Note on this clone: Its cognate antigen is unknown.

V was trimmed by 2 bases and J by 1 base, leaving 5 bases between them. The germline V gene encodes CDR1 MNHNY and CDR2 SVGAGI (reference sequence). This CDR3 region has 13 residues. This sequence was found in a man aged 30 to 45 with type 1 diabetes. The rearrangement links TRBV6-6 to TRBJ1-1, with D unresolved. Sequencing was done on a sample of naive CD4+ T cells from blood. The CDR3: CASSYRGNTEAFF. CDR3 coding DNA: TGTGCCAGCAGTTACCGGGGGAACACTGAAGCTTTCTTT.